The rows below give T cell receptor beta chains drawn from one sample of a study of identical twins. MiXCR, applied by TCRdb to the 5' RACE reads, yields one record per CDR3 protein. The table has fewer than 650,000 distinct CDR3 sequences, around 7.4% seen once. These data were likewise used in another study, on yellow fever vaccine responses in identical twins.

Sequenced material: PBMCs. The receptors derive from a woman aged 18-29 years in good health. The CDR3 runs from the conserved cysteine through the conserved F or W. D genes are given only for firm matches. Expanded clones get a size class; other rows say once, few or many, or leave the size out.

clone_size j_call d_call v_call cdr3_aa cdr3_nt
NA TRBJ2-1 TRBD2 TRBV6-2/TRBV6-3 CASSYSASGRVYNEQFF TGTGCCAGCAGTTACTCGGCTAGCGGGAGGGTCTACAATGAGCAGTTCTTC
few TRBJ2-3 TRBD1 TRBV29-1 CSVSGTGWGDTQYF TGCAGCGTGTCCGGGACAGGGTGGGGGGATACGCAGTATTTT
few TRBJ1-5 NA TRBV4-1 CASSQGTTRGYSNQPQHF TGCGCCAGCAGCCAAGGGACAACCAGGGGCTATAGCAATCAGCCCCAGCATTTT
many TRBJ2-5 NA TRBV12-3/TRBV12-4 CASSLGAGLVQETQYF TGTGCCAGCAGTTTAGGGGCGGGGTTGGTCCAAGAGACCCAGTACTTC
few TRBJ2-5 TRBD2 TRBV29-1 CSGNSGGPIETQYF TGCAGCGGAAATAGCGGGGGGCCTATTGAGACCCAGTACTTC
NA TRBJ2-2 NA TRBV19 CASSIGWGNTGELFF TGTGCCAGTAGTATAGGTTGGGGGAACACCGGGGAGCTGTTTTTT
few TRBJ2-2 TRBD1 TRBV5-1 CASWGQGDTGELFF TGCGCCAGCTGGGGACAGGGTGACACCGGGGAGCTGTTTTTT
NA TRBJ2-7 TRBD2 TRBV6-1 CASSPPGGGVYEQYF TGTGCCAGCAGTCCACCGGGAGGTGGGGTCTACGAGCAGTACTTC
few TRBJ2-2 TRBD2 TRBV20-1 CSARGGLAGGRELFF TGCAGTGCTAGAGGAGGTCTAGCGGGAGGCCGGGAGCTGTTTTTT
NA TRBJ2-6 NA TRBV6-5 CASSYSSPGANVLTF TGTGCCAGCAGTTACTCATCCCCTGGGGCCAACGTCCTGACTTTC
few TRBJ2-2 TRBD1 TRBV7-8 CASSLPGQGSTGELFF TGTGCCAGCAGCTTACCGGGACAGGGGAGCACCGGGGAGCTGTTTTTT
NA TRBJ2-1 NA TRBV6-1 CASTAGSGFYNEQFF TGTGCCAGCACCGCGGGGAGCGGATTTTACAATGAGCAGTTCTTC
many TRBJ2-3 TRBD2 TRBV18 CASSPRTSGGVDTQYF TGTGCCAGCTCACCGAGGACTAGCGGGGGGGTTGATACGCAGTATTTT
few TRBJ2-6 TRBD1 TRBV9 CASSEGKVVAGGGGANVLTF TGTGCCAGCAGCGAGGGGAAGGTCGTGGCAGGGGGTGGTGGGGCCAACGTCCTGACTTTC
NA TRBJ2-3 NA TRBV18 CASSPPTVYTQYF TGTGCCAGCTCACCACCGACGGTATATACGCAGTATTTT
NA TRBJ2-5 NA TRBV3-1 CASSQDRDEETQYF TGTGCCAGCAGCCAAGATAGGGACGAGGAGACCCAGTACTTC
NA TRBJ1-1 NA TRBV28 CASVGTTLSEEF TGTGCCAGCGTCGGGACAACCCTCTCCGAGGAGTTT
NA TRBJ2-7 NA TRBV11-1 CASRDTQSPYEQYF TGTGCCAGCAGGGACACTCAATCCCCCTACGAGCAGTACTTC
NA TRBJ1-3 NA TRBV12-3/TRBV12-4 CAFSFSRNQGLSGNTIYF TGTGCCTTCAGTTTTAGCCGCAACCAGGGACTCTCTGGAAACACCATATATTTT
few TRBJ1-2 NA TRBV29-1 CSTTGPYGYTF TGCAGCACAACAGGGCCCTATGGCTACACCTTC
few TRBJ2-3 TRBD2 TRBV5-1 CASSHQRDLADTQYF TGCGCCAGCAGCCACCAGCGGGATTTGGCAGATACGCAGTATTTT
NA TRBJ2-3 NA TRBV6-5 CASSYSLAGTFGTDTQYF TGTGCCAGCAGTTACTCGCTCGCGGGGACATTTGGCACAGATACGCAGTATTTT
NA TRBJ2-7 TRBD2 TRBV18 CASSLFSGGASYEQYF TGTGCCAGCTCCCTGTTCTCGGGAGGGGCATCCTACGAGCAGTACTTC
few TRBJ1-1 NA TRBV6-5 CASSFHRENTEAFF TGTGCCAGCAGTTTCCACAGGGAAAACACTGAAGCTTTCTTT
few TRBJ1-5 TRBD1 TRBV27 CASSPSGQGARGNQPQHF TGTGCCAGCAGCCCATCGGGACAGGGGGCGCGGGGCAATCAGCCCCAGCATTTT
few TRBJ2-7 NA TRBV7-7 CASSLDMSYEQYF TGTGCCAGCAGCCTAGATATGTCCTACGAGCAGTACTTC
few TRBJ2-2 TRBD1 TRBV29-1 CSAKGQINTGELFF TGCAGCGCAAAGGGACAGATAAACACCGGGGAGCTGTTTTTT
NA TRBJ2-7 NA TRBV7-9 CASSVAKSSYEQYF TGTGCCAGCAGCGTAGCAAAGAGCTCCTACGAGCAGTACTTC
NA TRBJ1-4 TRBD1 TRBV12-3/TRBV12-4 CASSLGTGEKLFF TGTGCCAGCAGTTTGGGGACAGGGGAAAAACTGTTTTTT
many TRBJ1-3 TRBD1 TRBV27 CASSNRGLSGNTIYF TGTGCCAGCAGTAACAGGGGACTCTCTGGAAACACCATATATTTT
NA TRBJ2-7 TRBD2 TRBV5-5 CASSFGLAGSPSSYEQYF TGTGCCAGCAGCTTTGGACTAGCGGGATCCCCCAGCTCCTACGAGCAGTACTTC